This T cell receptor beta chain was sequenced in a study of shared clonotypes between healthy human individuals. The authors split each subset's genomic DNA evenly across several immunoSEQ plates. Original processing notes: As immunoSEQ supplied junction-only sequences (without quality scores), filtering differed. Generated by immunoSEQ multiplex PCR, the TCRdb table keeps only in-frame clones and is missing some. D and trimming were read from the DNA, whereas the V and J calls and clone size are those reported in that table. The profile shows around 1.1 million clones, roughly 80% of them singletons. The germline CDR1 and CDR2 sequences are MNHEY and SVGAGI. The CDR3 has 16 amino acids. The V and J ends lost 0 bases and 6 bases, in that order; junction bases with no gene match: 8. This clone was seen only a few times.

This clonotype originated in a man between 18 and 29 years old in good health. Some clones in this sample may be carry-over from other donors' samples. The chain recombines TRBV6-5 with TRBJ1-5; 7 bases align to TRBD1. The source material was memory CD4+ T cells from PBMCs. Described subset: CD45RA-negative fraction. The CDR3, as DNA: TGTGCCAGCAGTTACTCTCGCCCACAGGGGAGTCAGCCCCAGCATTTT. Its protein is CASSYSRPQGSQPQHF.